These 7 T cell receptor beta chains came from one sample sequenced in a study of blood T cell repertoires in COVID-19. Here immunoSEQ multiplex PCR was the method, and the copy in TCRdb shows in-frame clones only, minus some. The sample records 98,000 or so clones, 86% being singletons. The sequencing input was peripheral blood. The source of these receptors is a woman between 55 and 75 years old in a cohort sampled during active or convalescent COVID-19.

This clone has more than one count but fewer than ten. This rearrangement joins TRBV5-4 to TRBJ2-2; 16 bases match TRBD2. The junction had 2 bases not matched to a gene; V was cut back by 3 bases and J by 6 bases. CDR1 SGHNT and CDR2 YYREEE come from the germline V gene (reference sequence). The CDR3 has 16 residues. The CDR3, as DNA: TGTGCCAGCAGCTCCGGGACTAGCGGGAGGGCCGGGGAGCTGTTTTTT. Translation: CASSSGTSGRAGELFF.

A single count supports this clone. The rearrangement uses TRBV4-1 and TRBJ2-1, with TRBD2 matching over 12 bases. This CDR3 spans 17 amino acids. Germline loops: CDR1 MGHRA, CDR2 YSYEKL. The V segment lost 2 bases and the J segment 6 bases; nucleotides outside the gene matches: 8. The CDR3 region has the DNA TGCGCCAGCAGCCAAAGCCTAGCGGGAGGGGTCAGCAATGAGCAGTTCTTC. It yields the protein CASSQSLAGGVSNEQFF.

A note on this clone: Given a much more abundant clone one base away, this may be a read error. This chain connects TRBV7-6 to TRBJ2-7; 10 bases line up with TRBD2. CDR3 length: 15 amino acids. J lost 0 bases, V lost 1 base, and 0 bases had no gene match. CDR1 and CDR2 (germline): SGHVS, FNYEAQ. The CDR3: CASSLGTSGSYEQYF. The CDR3 region has the DNA TGTGCCAGCAGCTTAGGGACTAGCGGCTCCTACGAGCAGTACTTC.

The rearrangement joins TRBV19 to TRBJ1-1; D is possibly TRBD1 (6 bases). The CDR3 is 13 residues long. V shed 6 bases and J shed 11 bases, with 19 bases lying between them. Germline V gene data show CDR1 as LNHDA and CDR2 as SQIVND (reference sequence). The CDR3: CASSPGGASRAFF. CDR3 nucleotides: TGTGCCAGTAGCCCTGGGGGGGCGTCGAGGGCTTTCTTT.

The CDR3 reads CASSLPGQGSGANVLTF. The CDR3 DNA is TGTGCCAGCAGCTTACCGGGACAGGGCTCTGGGGCCAACGTCCTGACTTTC. J is TRBJ2-6 and V is TRBV5-4; 9 nucleotides match TRBD1. CDR1 is SGHNT, CDR2 YYREEE, per germline (reference sequence). J lost 0 bases, V lost 2 bases, and 3 bases had no gene match. This CDR3 has 17 residues. The full variable domain, completed using reference TRBV5-4 and TRBJ2-6, is ETGVTQSPTHLIKTRGQQVTLRCSSQSGHNTVSWYQQALGQGPQFIFQYYREEENGRGNFPPRFSGLQFPNYSSELNVNALELDDSALYLCASSLPGQGSGANVLTFGAGSRLTVL.

The V gene is TRBV11-2, the J gene TRBJ2-5; TRBD2 is a possible D gene (5 bases). V was cut by 5 bases and J by 1 base, with 11 bases left in between. In germline, CDR1 is SGHAT, CDR2 FQNNGV. The CDR3 totals 14 residues. The CDR3 DNA follows: TGTGCCAGCAGCCGAGCGGCTTTCCAAGAGACCCAGTACTTC. Residues: CASSRAAFQETQYF.

The V gene is TRBV4-1, the J gene TRBJ2-7; 11 nucleotides agree with TRBD1. This CDR3 has 15 amino acids. Germline lookup yields CDR1 MGHRA and CDR2 YSYEKL. With 10 bases clipped from V and 7 bases from J, the junction kept 15 bases outside the gene matches. CDR3 amino acids: CATLRPGQGVWEQYF. CDR3 DNA sequence: TGCGCCACCCTCCGGCCGGGACAGGGGGTTTGGGAGCAGTACTTC.